The 28 T cell receptor beta chains presented below share a single source sample, sequenced in a study of T cell responses to AZD1222 COVID-19 vaccine. Profiling relied on immunoSEQ multiplex PCR, and the TCRdb table lists in-frame clones only, not all of them. This table has 100,000 or so clones, approximately 90% appearing once. The material was peripheral blood, obtained on day 0 of AZD1222 vaccination. Every receptor here comes from an adult in good health.

The chain has TRBV7-3 and TRBJ2-4; the match to TRBD1 covers 8 bases. CDR3 length: 14 amino acids. Germline V gene lookup returns CDR1 SGHTA and CDR2 FQGTGA. Germline trimming cut 5 bases from V and 9 bases from J; bases unmatched to any gene: 9. CDR3 bases: TGTGCCAGCAGCCCCCGGACAGGGAATACCATTCAGTACTTC. Protein product: CASSPRTGNTIQYF. Combining the CDR3 with reference TRBV7-3 and TRBJ2-4 gives the whole variable domain GAGVSQTPSNKVTEKGKYVELRCDPISGHTALYWYRQSLGQGPEFLIYFQGTGAADDSGLPNDRFFAVRPEGSVSTLKIQRTERGDSAVYLCASSPRTGNTIQYFGAGTRLSVL.

The chain employs TRBV24-1 and TRBJ1-2; D remains ambiguous. Deletions cut 11 bases from V and 4 bases from J, with 19 bases between. From germline, CDR1 is KGHDR and CDR2 SFDVKD. This CDR3 is built from 14 residues. The CDR3 region is CASGRDSFVYGYTF. As DNA, the CDR3 is TGTGCCAGCGGGAGGGATTCTTTTGTCTATGGCTACACCTTC.

This clone was seen more than once but under ten times. The CDR3 protein is CASSPGRGTRGETQYF. CDR3 sequence (DNA): TGCGCCAGCAGCCCAGGGAGAGGGACCCGGGGGGAGACCCAGTACTTC. The chain joins TRBV4-1 to TRBJ2-5; a possible D gene is TRBD2 (6 bases). Deletions cut 4 bases from V and 5 bases from J, with 20 bases between. CDR1 and CDR2 from the germline V gene are MGHRA and YSYEKL. This CDR3 is built from 16 residues.

The DNA of the CDR3 is TGCGCCAGCAGCCAAGCGGGAACCCGGAATTCACCCCTCCACTTT. This translates into CASSQAGTRNSPLHF. The chain links TRBV4-3 to TRBJ1-6; D uncertain. V lost 1 base and J lost 7, with 11 bases in between. The CDR3 is 15 amino acids. The germline CDR1 and CDR2 sequences are LGHNA and YSLEER.

A single count supports this clone. V and J are TRBV7-9 and TRBJ2-5; a possible D gene is TRBD2 (6 bases). The CDR3 covers 14 residues. Trimming shortened V by 2 bases and J by 2 bases, and 9 bases separated the two germline ends. Germline-derived CDR1 and CDR2 are SEHNR and FQNEAQ (reference sequence). CDR3 loop: CASSLPREQETQYF. The CDR3 nucleotides are TGTGCCAGCAGCTTACCTCGGGAGCAAGAGACCCAGTACTTC.

The CDR3 protein is CASSLKFGANEKLFF. As DNA, the CDR3 is TGTGCCAGCAGCCTTAAATTTGGAGCTAATGAAAAACTGTTTTTT. This rearrangement joins TRBV6-5 to TRBJ1-4; D remains ambiguous. Germline loops: CDR1 MNHEY, CDR2 SVGAGI. The CDR3 is 15 amino acids. Between the trimmed V and J ends, which lost 6 bases and 3 bases, there was a span of 14 bases.

The chain links TRBV5-1 to TRBJ1-4, with no clear D. Trimming shortened V by 4 bases and J by 5 bases, and 12 bases separated the two germline ends. Germline V gives CDR1 SGHRS, CDR2 YFSETQ. This CDR3 has 14 residues. CDR3 coding DNA: TGCGCCAGCAGCGACGAGAGAGGGAATGAAAAACTGTTTTTT. It codes for CASSDERGNEKLFF. The full variable domain, completed using reference TRBV5-1 and TRBJ1-4, is KAGVTQTPRYLIKTRGQQVTLSCSPISGHRSVSWYQQTPGQGLQFLFEYFSETQRNKGNFPGRFSGRQFSNSRSEMNVSTLELGDSALYLCASSDERGNEKLFFGSGTQLSVL.

The CDR3 sequence is CSVVGTGTGNNQPQHF. The CDR3 DNA reads TGCAGCGTTGTTGGAACCGGGACAGGGAACAATCAGCCCCAGCATTTT. V and J are TRBV29-1 and TRBJ1-5; 9 positions match TRBD1. Looked up from germline, CDR1 is SQVTM and CDR2 is ANQGSEA. This CDR3 is 16 amino acids long. Unmatched junction bases numbered 10, after V lost 4 bases and J lost 3 bases.

This chain links TRBV7-2 with TRBJ1-6; the D gene is possibly TRBD1 (6 bases). The CDR3 sequence is 15 residues long. The V end was cut by 2 bases, the J end by 7 bases, with 12 bases between. Germline CDR1 is SGHTA and CDR2 is FQGNSA. The CDR3 loop is CASSLPQGGNSPLHF. The CDR3 DNA follows: TGTGCCAGCAGCTTACCACAGGGCGGGAATTCACCCCTCCACTTT.

The V call is TRBV24-1, the J call TRBJ1-5, with 8 bases matching TRBD1. The CDR3 totals 13 residues. Germline V gives CDR1 KGHDR, CDR2 SFDVKD. V was pared by 11 bases and J by 6 bases, with 8 bases of the junction left unmatched. For the CDR3, the DNA is TGTGCCATTTTGACAGGGGCTCCTCAGCCCCAGCATTTT. Translated: CAILTGAPQPQHF.

The genes are TRBV6-2 or TRBV6-3 and TRBJ1-4, with 11 bases identical to TRBD1. The trim removed 4 bases at V and 3 bases at J, leaving 1 base unmatched. CDR1 is MNHEY and CDR2 is SVGEGT in the germline V gene. CDR3 length: 15 amino acids. The CDR3 region is CASSWTGGSNEKLFF. CDR3 nucleotide sequence: TGTGCCAGCAGTTGGACAGGGGGCTCTAATGAAAAACTGTTTTTT.

This chain connects TRBV7-3 to TRBJ2-1, with TRBD2 matching 8 bases. With 4 bases clipped from V and 10 bases from J, the junction kept 12 bases outside the gene matches. The CDR3 consists of 15 residues. CDR1 and CDR2 (germline): SGHTA, FQGTGA. CDR3 DNA: TGTGCCAGCAGCTCGGGACTAGATGGGCGAGGGGAGCAGTTCTTC. This codes for CASSSGLDGRGEQFF.

This clone was detected only once. The J gene is TRBJ2-7, the V gene TRBV27; unclear D gene. V dropped 2 bases and J dropped 0 bases, with 5 bases sitting between them. Germline V gene sequence: CDR1 MNHEY, CDR2 SMNVEV (reference sequence). The length of the CDR3 is 13 residues. The CDR3 sequence is CASSLKDSYEQYF. The CDR3, as DNA: TGTGCCAGCAGTTTAAAAGACTCCTACGAGCAGTACTTC.

The chain uses TRBV28 and TRBJ1-4; possibly TRBD1 for D (5 bases). The CDR3 runs to 14 residues. V gave up 7 bases and J gave up 5 bases, with 14 bases separating them. CDR1 MDHEN and CDR2 SYDVKM come from the germline V gene. The CDR3 reads CASNWGGPNEKLFF. CDR3 sequence (DNA): TGTGCCAGCAACTGGGGGGGACCAAATGAAAAACTGTTTTTT.

The chain joins TRBV7-9 to TRBJ2-7; the D is unclear. Deletions cut 5 bases from V and 5 bases from J, with 13 bases between. From germline, CDR1 is SEHNR and CDR2 FQNEAQ (reference sequence). CDR3 length: 13 residues. CDR3 residues: CASSPRATNEQYF. For the CDR3, the DNA is TGTGCCAGCAGCCCTCGGGCGACGAACGAGCAGTACTTC.

The gene calls are TRBV24-1 and TRBJ2-1; D ambiguous. The CDR3 has 15 amino acids. Germline V CDR1 and CDR2: KGHDR, SFDVKD. Trimming removed 3 bases from V and 9 bases from J, with 17 bases in between. CDR3 DNA sequence: TGTGCCACCAGTGATCCGACCTCCGGTGATAGTGAGCAGTTCTTC. It yields the protein CATSDPTSGDSEQFF.

The chain uses TRBV2 and TRBJ1-4; D is uncertain. The CDR3 has 14 residues. With 2 bases removed from V and 7 bases from J, the gap between germline ends came to 11 bases. The germline CDR1 and CDR2 sequences are SNHLY and FYNNEI. This CDR3 reads CASSERGSREKLFF. Written as DNA, the CDR3 is TGTGCCAGCAGTGAACGGGGTTCCCGTGAAAAACTGTTTTTT.

The CDR3 reads CASRTGGTAYEQYF. The CDR3 DNA reads TGTGCCAGCAGAACAGGGGGAACGGCCTACGAGCAGTACTTC. J is TRBJ2-7 and V is TRBV25-1; TRBD1 aligns across 8 bases. The CDR3 is 14 amino acids. V was pared by 6 bases and J by 2 bases, with 6 bases of the junction left unmatched. The germline V gene encodes CDR1 MGHDK and CDR2 SYGVNS.

The rearrangement uses TRBV10-3 and TRBJ2-7; the match to TRBD2 covers 12 bases. Germline trimming cut 8 bases from V and 6 bases from J; bases unmatched to any gene: 5. The germline CDR1 and CDR2 sequences are ENHRY and SYGVKD. This CDR3 is 13 amino acids long. The CDR3 region is CAIGRTSGTEQYF. CDR3 DNA: TGTGCCATCGGGAGGACTAGCGGGACCGAGCAGTACTTC.

The gene calls are TRBV9 and TRBJ1-1; tentative D call: TRBD1 (5 bases). Trimming shortened V by 0 bases and J by 3 bases, and 18 bases separated the two germline ends. Germline CDR1 SGDLS, CDR2 YYNGEE. This CDR3 comprises 17 residues. This CDR3 reads CASSVGGPWGRDTEAFF. The CDR3 coding sequence is TGTGCCAGCAGCGTAGGGGGACCCTGGGGAAGGGACACTGAAGCTTTCTTT.

The chain carries TRBV7-9 and TRBJ2-1, with 10 bases aligning to TRBD1. Trimming took 4 bases from V and 7 from J; bases not matched to a gene: 13. Germline values: CDR1 SEHNR, CDR2 FQNEAQ (reference sequence). This CDR3 is built from 17 residues. CDR3 coding DNA: TGTGCCAGCAGCTCCTTAAATCGACAGGGGGCGCGGAATGAGCAGTTCTTC. This gives the protein CASSSLNRQGARNEQFF.

This clone was seen only once. V usage is TRBV5-1 and J usage is TRBJ1-6; D may be TRBD1 (5 bases). V lost 5 bases and J lost 0, with 18 bases in between. Germline values: CDR1 SGHRS, CDR2 YFSETQ. The CDR3 has 18 residues. The CDR3 is CASRPGTLGSSYNSPLHF. The CDR3 coding sequence is TGCGCCAGCAGACCTGGGACTTTAGGGAGCTCCTATAATTCACCCCTCCACTTT.

This chain connects TRBV2 to TRBJ1-5; perhaps TRBD1 as D (6 bases). The CDR3 runs to 16 residues. CDR1 is SNHLY and CDR2 is FYNNEI in the germline V gene. The V end lost 2 bases, the J end lost 15 bases, and 26 bases lay between the germline ends. The CDR3 coding sequence is TGTGCCAGCAGTGAAAGAAGGGGGGGCTCAAACATCCGACCGCATTTT. This translates into CASSERRGGSNIRPHF.

This clone occurred once. J is TRBJ1-5 and V is TRBV18, with 8 bases fitting TRBD1. This CDR3 is 17 amino acids long. The V gene end was trimmed by 3 bases and the J gene end by 2 bases; junction bases not matched to a gene: 9. Germline loops: CDR1 KGHSH, CDR2 LQKENI. The chain's CDR3 is CASSPGVGQAGNQPQHF. CDR3 bases: TGTGCCAGCTCACCGGGTGTGGGACAGGCGGGCAATCAGCCCCAGCATTTT.

The chain joins TRBV2 to TRBJ1-1; D is perhaps TRBD1 (5 bases). CDR3 length: 12 residues. Germline lookup yields CDR1 SNHLY and CDR2 FYNNEI. The germline V and J ends were trimmed by 10 bases and 7 bases, with 16 bases remaining between them. Here the CDR3 DNA reads TGTGCCATACAGGCCCCTCTGGGTGAAGCTTTCTTT. Residues: CAIQAPLGEAFF.

CDR3 sequence reads: CATLGWGSEAFF. DNA of the CDR3: TGTGCCACCTTGGGGTGGGGGTCTGAAGCTTTCTTT. This chain connects TRBV19 to TRBJ1-1, with D maybe TRBD1 (5 bases). Germline CDR1 reads LNHDA; CDR2 reads SQIVND (reference sequence). V was shortened by 10 bases and J by 6 bases, with 15 bases between the two germline ends. This CDR3 region has 12 residues.

The rearrangement uses TRBV5-1 and TRBJ2-6; 7 bases align to TRBD2. V dropped 4 bases and J dropped 1; count of bases not matched to a gene: 5. Germline V gives CDR1 SGHRS, CDR2 YFSETQ. The CDR3 covers 16 residues. The CDR3 reads CASSGGSGSGANVLTF. Written as DNA, the CDR3 is TGCGCCAGCAGCGGCGGGAGCGGGTCTGGGGCCAACGTCCTGACTTTC.

The chain couples TRBV25-1 to TRBJ2-7; D uncertain. Trimming removed 3 bases from V and 2 bases from J, with 11 bases in between. The germline V gene has CDR1 MGHDK and CDR2 SYGVNS. The CDR3 covers 14 residues. CDR3 sequence reads: CASSERQEPYEQYF. The DNA for the CDR3 is TGTGCCAGCAGTGAGCGCCAGGAGCCCTACGAGCAGTACTTC.